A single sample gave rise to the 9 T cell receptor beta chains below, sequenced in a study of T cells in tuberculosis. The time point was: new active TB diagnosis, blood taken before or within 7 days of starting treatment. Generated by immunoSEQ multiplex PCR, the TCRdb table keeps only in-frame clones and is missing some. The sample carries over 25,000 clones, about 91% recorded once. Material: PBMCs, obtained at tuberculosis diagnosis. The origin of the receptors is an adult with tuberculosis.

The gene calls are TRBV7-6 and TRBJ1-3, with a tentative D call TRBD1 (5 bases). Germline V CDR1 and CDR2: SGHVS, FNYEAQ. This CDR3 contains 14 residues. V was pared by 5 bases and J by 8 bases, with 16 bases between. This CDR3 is CASSPGQAWDTIYF. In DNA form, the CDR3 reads TGTGCCAGCAGCCCAGGGCAGGCCTGGGACACCATATATTTT.

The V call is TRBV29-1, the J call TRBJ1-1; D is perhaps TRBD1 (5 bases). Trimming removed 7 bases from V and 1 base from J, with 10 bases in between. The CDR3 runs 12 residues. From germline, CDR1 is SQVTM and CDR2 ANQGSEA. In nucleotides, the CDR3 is TGCAGCGCTCACGGGGGGAACACTGAAGCTTTCTTT. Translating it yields CSAHGGNTEAFF.

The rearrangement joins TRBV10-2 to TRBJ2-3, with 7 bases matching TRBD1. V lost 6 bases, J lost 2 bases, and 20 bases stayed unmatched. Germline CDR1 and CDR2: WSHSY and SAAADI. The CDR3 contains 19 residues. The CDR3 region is CASSQKGIPVGTDTDTQYF. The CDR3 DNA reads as TGCGCCAGCAGCCAAAAGGGAATCCCGGTAGGGACAGACACAGATACGCAGTATTTT.

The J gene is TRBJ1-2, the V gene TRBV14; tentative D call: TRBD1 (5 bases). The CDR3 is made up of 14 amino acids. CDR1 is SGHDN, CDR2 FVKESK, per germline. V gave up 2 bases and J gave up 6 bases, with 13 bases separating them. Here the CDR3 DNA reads TGTGCCAGCAGCCAATTCCAGGCGGGACATGGCTACACCTTC. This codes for CASSQFQAGHGYTF.

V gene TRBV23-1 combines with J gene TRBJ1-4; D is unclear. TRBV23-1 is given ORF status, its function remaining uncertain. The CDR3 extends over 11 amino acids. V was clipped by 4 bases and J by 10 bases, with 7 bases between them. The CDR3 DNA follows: TGCGCCAGCAGTCCGGGTCCAAAACTGTTTTTT. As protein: CASSPGPKLFF.

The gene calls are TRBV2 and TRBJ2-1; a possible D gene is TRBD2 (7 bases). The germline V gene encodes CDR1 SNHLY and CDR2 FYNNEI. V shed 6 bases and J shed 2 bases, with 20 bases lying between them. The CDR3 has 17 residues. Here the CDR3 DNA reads TGTGCCAGCAGGGCTGGGAGGGGGAGGGCCCCCTACAATGAGCAGTTCTTC. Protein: CASRAGRGRAPYNEQFF.

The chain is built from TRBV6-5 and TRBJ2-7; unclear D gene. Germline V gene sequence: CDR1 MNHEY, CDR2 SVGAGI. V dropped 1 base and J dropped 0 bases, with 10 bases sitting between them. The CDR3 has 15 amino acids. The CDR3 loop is CASSYYVEVSYEQYF. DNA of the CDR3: TGTGCCAGCAGTTACTACGTAGAGGTCTCCTACGAGCAGTACTTC.

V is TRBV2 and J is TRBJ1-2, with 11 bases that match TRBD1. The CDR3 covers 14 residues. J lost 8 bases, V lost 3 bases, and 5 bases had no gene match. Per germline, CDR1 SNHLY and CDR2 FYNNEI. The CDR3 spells CASSEDRGQLGYTF. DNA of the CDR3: TGTGCCAGCAGTGAGGACAGGGGGCAATTGGGCTACACCTTC.

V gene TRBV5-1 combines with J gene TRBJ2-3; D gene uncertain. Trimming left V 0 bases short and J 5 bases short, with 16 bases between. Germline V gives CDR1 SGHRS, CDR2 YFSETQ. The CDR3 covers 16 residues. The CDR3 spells CASSLGVRSAVDTQYF. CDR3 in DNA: TGCGCCAGCAGCTTGGGTGTGAGGAGCGCAGTAGATACGCAGTATTTT.